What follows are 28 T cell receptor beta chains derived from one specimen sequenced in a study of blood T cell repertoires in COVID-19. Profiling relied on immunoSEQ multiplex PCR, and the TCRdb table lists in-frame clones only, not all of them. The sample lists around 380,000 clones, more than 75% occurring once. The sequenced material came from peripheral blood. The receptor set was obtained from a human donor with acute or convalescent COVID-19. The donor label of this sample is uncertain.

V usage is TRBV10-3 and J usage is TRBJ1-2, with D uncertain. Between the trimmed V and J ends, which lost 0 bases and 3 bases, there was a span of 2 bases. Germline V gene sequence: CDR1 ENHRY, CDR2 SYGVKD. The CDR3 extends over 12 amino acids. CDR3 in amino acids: CAISESDYGYTF. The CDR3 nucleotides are TGTGCCATCAGTGAGTCCGACTATGGCTACACCTTC.

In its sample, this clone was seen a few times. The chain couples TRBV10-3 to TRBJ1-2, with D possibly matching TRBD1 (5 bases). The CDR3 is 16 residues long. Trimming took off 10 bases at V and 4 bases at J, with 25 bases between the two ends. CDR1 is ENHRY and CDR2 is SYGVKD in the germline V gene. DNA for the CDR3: TGTGCCACCTCCGCCCCAGACAGCCCCGTCGGCTATGGCTACACCTTC. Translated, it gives CATSAPDSPVGYGYTF.

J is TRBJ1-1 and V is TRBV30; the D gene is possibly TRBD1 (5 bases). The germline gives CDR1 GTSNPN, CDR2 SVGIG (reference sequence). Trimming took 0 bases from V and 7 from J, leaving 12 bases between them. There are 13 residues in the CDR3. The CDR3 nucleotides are TGTGCCTGGAGTGTAAGCCCCGGGGGTGAAGCTTTCTTT. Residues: CAWSVSPGGEAFF.

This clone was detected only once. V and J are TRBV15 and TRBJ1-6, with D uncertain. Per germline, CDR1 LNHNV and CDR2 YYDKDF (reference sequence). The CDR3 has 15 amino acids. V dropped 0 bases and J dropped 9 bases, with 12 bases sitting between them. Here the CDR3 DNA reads TGTGCCACCAGCAGAGATCAACTACGGGGTTCACCCCTCCACTTT. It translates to CATSRDQLRGSPLHF. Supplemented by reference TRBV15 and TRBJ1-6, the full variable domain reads DAMVIQNPRYQVTQFGKPVTLSCSQTLNHNVMYWYQQKSSQAPKLLFHYYDKDFNNEADTPDNFQSRRPNTSFCFLDIRSPGLGDTAMYLCATSRDQLRGSPLHFGNGTRLTVT.

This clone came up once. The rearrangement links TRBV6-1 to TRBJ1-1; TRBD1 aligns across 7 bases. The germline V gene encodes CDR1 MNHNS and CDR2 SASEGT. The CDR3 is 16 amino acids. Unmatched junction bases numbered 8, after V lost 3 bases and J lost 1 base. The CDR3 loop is CASSERTGGSNTEAFF. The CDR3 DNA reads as TGTGCCAGCAGTGAGAGGACAGGTGGATCGAACACTGAAGCTTTCTTT.

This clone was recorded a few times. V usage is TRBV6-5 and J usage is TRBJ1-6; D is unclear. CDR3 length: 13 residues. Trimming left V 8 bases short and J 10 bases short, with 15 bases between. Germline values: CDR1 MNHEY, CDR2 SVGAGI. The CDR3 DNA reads TGTGCCAGCTCCCTCGCCTCGGGGTCACCCCTCCACTTT. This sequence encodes CASSLASGSPLHF.

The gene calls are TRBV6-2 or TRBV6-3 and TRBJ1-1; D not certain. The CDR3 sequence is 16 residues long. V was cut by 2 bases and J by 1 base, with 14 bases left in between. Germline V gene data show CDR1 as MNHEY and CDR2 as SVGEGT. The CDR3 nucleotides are TGTGCCAGCAGTTACCGGGGTCCAGTGGAGAACACTGAAGCTTTCTTT. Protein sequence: CASSYRGPVENTEAFF.

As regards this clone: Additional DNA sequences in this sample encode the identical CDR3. CDR3: CASSLTGFSGNTIYF. The CDR3 coding sequence is TGTGCCAGCAGCCTCACAGGGTTCTCTGGAAACACCATATATTTT. This chain uses TRBV3-1 (or the pseudogene TRBV3-2) with TRBJ1-3, with D perhaps TRBD1 (6 bases). Between the trimmed V and J ends, which lost 4 bases and 0 bases, there was a span of 10 bases. In germline, CDR1 is LGHDT, CDR2 YNNKEL (reference sequence). The CDR3 is 15 amino acids.

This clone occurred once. This CDR3 is CASSSPQGVGYGYTF. CDR3 nucleotides: TGCGCCAGCAGCTCGCCACAGGGGGTCGGGTATGGCTACACCTTC. The chain employs TRBV4-1 and TRBJ1-2; 8 nucleotides line up with TRBD1. CDR1 is MGHRA, CDR2 YSYEKL, per germline. The CDR3 runs to 15 residues. With V trimmed by 5 bases and J by 5 bases, 10 bases remained unmatched.

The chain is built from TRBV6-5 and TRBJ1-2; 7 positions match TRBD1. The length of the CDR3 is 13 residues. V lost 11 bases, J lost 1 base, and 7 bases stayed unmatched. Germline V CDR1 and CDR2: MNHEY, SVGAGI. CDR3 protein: CAGRTGGNYGYTF. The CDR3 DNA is TGTGCCGGTCGGACAGGAGGTAACTATGGCTACACCTTC.

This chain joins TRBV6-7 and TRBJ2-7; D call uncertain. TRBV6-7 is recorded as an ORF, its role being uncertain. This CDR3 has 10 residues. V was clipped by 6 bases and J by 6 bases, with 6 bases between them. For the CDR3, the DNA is TGTGCCAGCAGGATAGCCGAGCAGTACTTC. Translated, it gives CASRIAEQYF.

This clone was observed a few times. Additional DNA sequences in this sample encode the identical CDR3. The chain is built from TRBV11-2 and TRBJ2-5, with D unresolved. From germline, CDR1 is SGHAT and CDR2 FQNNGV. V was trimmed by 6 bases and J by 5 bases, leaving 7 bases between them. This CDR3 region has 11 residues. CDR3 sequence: CASSPHETQYF. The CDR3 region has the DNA TGTGCCAGCAGTCCCCATGAGACCCAGTACTTC.

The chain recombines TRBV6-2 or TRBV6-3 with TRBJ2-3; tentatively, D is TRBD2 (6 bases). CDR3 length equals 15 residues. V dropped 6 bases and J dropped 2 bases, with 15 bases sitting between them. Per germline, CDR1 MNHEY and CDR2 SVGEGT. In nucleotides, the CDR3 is TGTGCCAGCAGCCCATTCGCGGGGTACACAGATACGCAGTATTTT. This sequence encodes CASSPFAGYTDTQYF.

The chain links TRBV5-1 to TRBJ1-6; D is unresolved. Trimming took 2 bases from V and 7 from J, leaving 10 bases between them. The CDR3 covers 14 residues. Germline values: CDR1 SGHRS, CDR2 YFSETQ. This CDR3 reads CASSLYAGNSPLHF. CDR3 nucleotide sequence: TGCGCCAGCAGCTTATACGCGGGGAATTCACCCCTCCACTTT.

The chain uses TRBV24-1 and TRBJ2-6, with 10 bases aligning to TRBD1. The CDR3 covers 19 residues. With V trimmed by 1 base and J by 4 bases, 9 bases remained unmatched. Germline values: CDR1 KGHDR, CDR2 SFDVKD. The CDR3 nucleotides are TGTGCCACCAGTGATTTACCCAGACAGGGGGCTTGGGGGGCCAACGTCCTGACTTTC. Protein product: CATSDLPRQGAWGANVLTF.

The CDR3 spells CASSLDRTSGGYEQYF. CDR3 nucleotides: TGTGCCAGCAGCTTAGATCGGACTAGCGGGGGTTACGAGCAGTACTTC. The chain has TRBV11-2 and TRBJ2-7, with TRBD2 matching over 13 bases. The CDR3 has 16 amino acids. The V segment lost 0 bases and the J segment 4 bases; nucleotides outside the gene matches: 3. Looked up from germline, CDR1 is SGHAT and CDR2 is FQNNGV.

CDR3 nucleotide sequence: TGTGCCAGCAGCCTTAGAACCCCAAAGACCCAGTACTTC. This sequence encodes CASSLRTPKTQYF. The rearrangement joins TRBV3-1 (or the pseudogene TRBV3-2) to TRBJ2-5; no definite D call. The CDR3 contains 13 residues. With 4 bases removed from V and 6 bases from J, the gap between germline ends came to 12 bases. Germline CDR1 is LGHDT and CDR2 is YNNKEL (reference sequence).

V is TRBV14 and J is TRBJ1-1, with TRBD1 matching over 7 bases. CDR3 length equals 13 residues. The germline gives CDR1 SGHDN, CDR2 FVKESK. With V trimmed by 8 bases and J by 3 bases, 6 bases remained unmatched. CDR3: CASLGQADTEAFF. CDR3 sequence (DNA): TGTGCCAGCCTTGGACAGGCTGACACTGAAGCTTTCTTT.

The CDR3 bases are TGTGCCTGGACAGTAGGCATCTACGAGCAGTACTTC. Protein sequence: CAWTVGIYEQYF. V is TRBV2 and J is TRBJ2-7; perhaps TRBD1 as D (6 bases). Looked up from germline, CDR1 is SNHLY and CDR2 is FYNNEI. The V gene lost 11 bases and the J gene lost 3 bases, with 14 bases spanning the gap. This CDR3 contains 12 residues.

CDR3 in amino acids: CASSLANQGSYEQYF. The CDR3 nucleotides are TGTGCCAGCAGCTTAGCAAACCAGGGGTCCTACGAGCAGTACTTC. The V and J genes are TRBV7-8 and TRBJ2-7; a weak D match, TRBD1 (6 bases). Germline assignment: CDR1 SGHVS and CDR2 FQNEAQ. V was trimmed by 0 bases and J by 1 base, leaving 10 bases between them. The CDR3 length is 15 residues.

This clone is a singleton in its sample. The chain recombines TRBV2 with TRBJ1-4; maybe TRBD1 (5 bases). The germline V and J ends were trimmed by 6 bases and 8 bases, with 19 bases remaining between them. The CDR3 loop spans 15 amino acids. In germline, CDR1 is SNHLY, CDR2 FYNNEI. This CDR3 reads CASRAQRGYSEKLFF. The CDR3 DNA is TGTGCCAGCAGAGCCCAACGGGGGTATAGCGAAAAACTGTTTTTT.

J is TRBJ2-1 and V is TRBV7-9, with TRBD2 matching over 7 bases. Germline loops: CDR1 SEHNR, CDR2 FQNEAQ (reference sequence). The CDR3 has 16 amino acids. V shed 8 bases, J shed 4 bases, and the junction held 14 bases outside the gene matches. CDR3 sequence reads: CASLSGGTTTYNEQFF. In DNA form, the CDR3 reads TGTGCCAGCCTATCTGGGGGGACTACAACTTACAATGAGCAGTTCTTC.

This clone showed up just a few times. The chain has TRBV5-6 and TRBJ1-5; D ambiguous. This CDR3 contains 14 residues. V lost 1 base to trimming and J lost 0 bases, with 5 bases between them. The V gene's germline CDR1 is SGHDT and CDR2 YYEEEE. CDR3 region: CASSLRASNQPQHF. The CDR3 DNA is TGTGCCAGCAGCTTGAGAGCTAGCAATCAGCCCCAGCATTTT.

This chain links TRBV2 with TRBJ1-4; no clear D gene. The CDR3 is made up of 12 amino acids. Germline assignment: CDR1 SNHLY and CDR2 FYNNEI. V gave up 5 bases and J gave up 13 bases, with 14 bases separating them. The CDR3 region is CASSFRTEGLFF. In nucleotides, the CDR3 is TGTGCCAGCAGTTTTCGGACGGAGGGACTGTTTTTT.

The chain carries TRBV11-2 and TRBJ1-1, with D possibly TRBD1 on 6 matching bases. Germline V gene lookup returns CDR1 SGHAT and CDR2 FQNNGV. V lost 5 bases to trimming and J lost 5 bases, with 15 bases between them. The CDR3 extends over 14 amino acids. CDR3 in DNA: TGTGCCAGCAGCCATTCGTCCGGGACAACTGAAGCTTTCTTT. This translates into CASSHSSGTTEAFF.

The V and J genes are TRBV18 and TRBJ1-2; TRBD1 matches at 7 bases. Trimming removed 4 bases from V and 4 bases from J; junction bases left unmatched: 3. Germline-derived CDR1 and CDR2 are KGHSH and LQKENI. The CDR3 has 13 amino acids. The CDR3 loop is CASSRDSVYGYTF. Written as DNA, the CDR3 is TGTGCCAGCTCACGGGACAGCGTCTATGGCTACACCTTC.

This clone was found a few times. The CDR3, as DNA: TGTGCCAGTAAGACCTACCAGGGTGAAGCTTTCTTT. This encodes CASKTYQGEAFF. The rearrangement joins TRBV19 to TRBJ1-1; possibly TRBD1 for D (5 bases). The germline CDR1 and CDR2 sequences are LNHDA and SQIVND (reference sequence). This CDR3 has 12 residues. With 7 bases removed from V and 7 bases from J, the gap between germline ends came to 13 bases.

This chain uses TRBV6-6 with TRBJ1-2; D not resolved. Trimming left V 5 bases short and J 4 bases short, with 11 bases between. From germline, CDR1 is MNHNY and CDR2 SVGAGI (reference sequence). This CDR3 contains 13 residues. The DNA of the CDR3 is TGTGCCAGCAGTCCTCTACAGTCCTATGGCTACACCTTC. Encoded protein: CASSPLQSYGYTF.